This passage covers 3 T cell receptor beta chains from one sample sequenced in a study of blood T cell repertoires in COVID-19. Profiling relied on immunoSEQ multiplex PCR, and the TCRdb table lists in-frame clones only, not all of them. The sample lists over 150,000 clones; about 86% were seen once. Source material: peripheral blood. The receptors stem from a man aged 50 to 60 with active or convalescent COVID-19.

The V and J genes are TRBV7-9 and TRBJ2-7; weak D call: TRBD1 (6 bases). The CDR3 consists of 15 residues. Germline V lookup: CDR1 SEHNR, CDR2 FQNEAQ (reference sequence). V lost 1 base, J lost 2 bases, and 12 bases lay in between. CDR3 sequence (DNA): TGTGCCAGCAGCTTAGGAACAGGGATCCCCTACGAGCAGTACTTC. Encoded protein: CASSLGTGIPYEQYF.

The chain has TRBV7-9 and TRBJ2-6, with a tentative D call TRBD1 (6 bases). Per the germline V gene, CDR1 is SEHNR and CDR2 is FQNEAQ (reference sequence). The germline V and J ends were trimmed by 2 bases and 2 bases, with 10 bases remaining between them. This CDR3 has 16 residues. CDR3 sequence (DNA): TGTGCCAGCAGCTTATCAGGGGCTGCTGGGGCCAACGTCCTGACTTTC. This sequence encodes CASSLSGAAGANVLTF. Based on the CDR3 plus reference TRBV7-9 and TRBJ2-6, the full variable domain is DTGVSQNPRHKITKRGQNVTFRCDPISEHNRLYWYRQTLGQGPEFLTYFQNEAQLEKSRLLSDRFSAERPKGSFSTLEIQRTEQGDSAMYLCASSLSGAAGANVLTFGAGSRLTVL.

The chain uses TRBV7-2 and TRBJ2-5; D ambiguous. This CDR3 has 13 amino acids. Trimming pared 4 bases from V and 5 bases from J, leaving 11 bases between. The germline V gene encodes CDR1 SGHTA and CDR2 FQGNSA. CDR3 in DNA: TGTGCCAGCAGCTATGGCCCCCCCGAGACCCAGTACTTC. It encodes CASSYGPPETQYF.